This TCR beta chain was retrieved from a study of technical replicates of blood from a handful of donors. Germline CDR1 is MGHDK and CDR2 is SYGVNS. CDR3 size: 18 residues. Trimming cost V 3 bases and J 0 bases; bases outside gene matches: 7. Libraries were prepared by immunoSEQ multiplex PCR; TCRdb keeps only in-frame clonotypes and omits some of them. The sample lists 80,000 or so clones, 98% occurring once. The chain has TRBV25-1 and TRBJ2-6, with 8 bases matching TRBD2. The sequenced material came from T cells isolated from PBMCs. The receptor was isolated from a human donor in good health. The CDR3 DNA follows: TGTGCCAGCAGTGAGGGGTTAGCGGGGATCTCTGGGGCCAACGTCCTGACTTTC. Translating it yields CASSEGLAGISGANVLTF.